Below are 29 T cell receptor beta chains sequenced from a single sample in a study of cytomegalovirus exposure and HLA in healthy donors (dated by TCRdb to about 2017). The method was the immunoSEQ multiplex PCR assay. A mixture of 60 forward primers for TCR Vbeta segments and 13 reverse primers for TCR Jbeta segments was used in the multiplex PCR. As stored in TCRdb, this immuneACCESS dataset retains in-frame rearrangements with V and J assigned. A fraction of the clones does not appear; measured against another copy, unresolved V genes explain less than half of the discrepancy, and the remainder lacks a known reason. Here the sample has 98,000 or so clones; 76% occur a single time. The top ten clones comprise about 5.7% of the sample. Sequencing was performed on PBMCs. Receptors were obtained from a woman aged 18-35 years in good health and CMV-seropositive.

This chain links TRBV27 with TRBJ1-5; 9 bases agree with TRBD1. Germline V CDR1 and CDR2: MNHEY, SMNVEV (reference sequence). This CDR3 region has 15 residues. Trimming at V came to 3 bases and at J to 3 bases, leaving 3 bases not matched to a gene. CDR3 in amino acids: CASSLGQGPNQPQHF. CDR3 sequence (DNA): TGTGCCAGCAGTTTGGGACAGGGTCCCAATCAGCCCCAGCATTTT.

The chain has TRBV28 and TRBJ2-5; D is possibly TRBD2 (5 bases). The CDR3 covers 16 residues. Germline V CDR1 and CDR2: MDHEN, SYDVKM. Trimming took 5 bases from V and 2 from J, leaving 18 bases between them. The CDR3 protein is CASSRKLVSRQETQYF. DNA of the CDR3: TGTGCCAGCAGTCGAAAACTAGTGTCAAGGCAAGAGACCCAGTACTTC.

CDR3 amino acids: CASSLTTGLAGNEQFF. The CDR3 nucleotides read TGCGCCAGCAGCCTAACGACGGGACTAGCGGGTAATGAGCAGTTCTTC. This rearrangement joins TRBV4-1 to TRBJ2-1, with 12 nucleotides matching TRBD2. The CDR3 is 16 residues long. From germline, CDR1 is MGHRA and CDR2 YSYEKL. Trimming cost V 4 bases and J 7 bases; bases outside gene matches: 8.

CDR3 protein: CARSLFATTSTPKRNEQFF. The CDR3 coding sequence is TGTGCCAGAAGCTTGTTTGCGACAACTAGCACCCCTAAACGGAATGAGCAGTTCTTC. The genes are TRBV5-3 and TRBJ2-1; maybe TRBD2 (6 bases). TRBV5-3 is labeled an ORF, and its function is uncertain. V lost 1 base and J lost 7, with 27 bases in between. The CDR3 length is 19 residues.

This sequence joins TRBV6-1 and TRBJ2-7; the match to TRBD2 covers 10 bases. V gave up 3 bases and J gave up 0 bases; unmatched junction bases: 5. Per germline, CDR1 MNHNS and CDR2 SASEGT. CDR3 length equals 16 residues. The CDR3: CASSDWTSGSSYEQYF. Written as DNA, the CDR3 is TGTGCCAGCAGTGATTGGACTAGCGGAAGCTCCTACGAGCAGTACTTC.

The V gene is TRBV7-8, the J gene TRBJ1-1, with D tentatively TRBD1 (5 bases). V lost 5 bases to trimming and J lost 7 bases, with 17 bases between them. From germline, CDR1 is SGHVS and CDR2 FQNEAQ. The CDR3 is 14 residues long. The CDR3 region has the DNA TGTGCCAGCAGCCCGGCAGGAGGGGCGTATGAAGCTTTCTTT. It translates to CASSPAGGAYEAFF. The full variable domain, in which reference TRBV7-8 and TRBJ1-1 provide the parts outside the CDR3, is GAGVSQSPRYKVAKRGQDVALRCDPISGHVSLFWYQQALGQGPEFLTYFQNEAQLDKSGLPSDRFFAERPEGSVSTLKIQRTQQEDSAVYLCASSPAGGAYEAFFGQGTRLTVV.

This clone came up once. Here the CDR3 reads CASSPRDRGSLEQYF. DNA of the CDR3: TGTGCCAGTAGCCCGCGGGACAGGGGGTCTCTCGAGCAGTACTTC. The chain links TRBV19 to TRBJ2-7; 11 bases line up with TRBD1. The ends lost 6 bases at V and 6 bases at J; junction bases unmatched: 10. CDR1 is LNHDA, CDR2 SQIVND, per germline (reference sequence). The CDR3 contains 15 residues.

The chain combines TRBV19 with TRBJ2-3, with D hard to call. V gave up 3 bases and J gave up 6 bases, with 10 bases separating them. CDR1 and CDR2 from the germline V gene are LNHDA and SQIVND (reference sequence). This CDR3 region has 13 residues. CDR3 residues: CASSIILEDTQYF. The CDR3 DNA is TGTGCCAGTAGTATCATTTTGGAGGATACGCAGTATTTT.

The chain uses TRBV7-8 and TRBJ1-3; D gene ambiguous. The CDR3 is 15 residues long. Trimming shortened V by 4 bases and J by 4 bases, and 14 bases separated the two germline ends. Germline CDR1 and CDR2: SGHVS and FQNEAQ. DNA of the CDR3: TGTGCCAGCAGCTGGGCTGTGGGGAGCGGAAACACCATATATTTT. Protein sequence: CASSWAVGSGNTIYF.

The rearrangement joins TRBV27 to TRBJ2-5; D is undetermined. Germline V lookup: CDR1 MNHEY, CDR2 SMNVEV (reference sequence). The length of the CDR3 is 12 residues. V gave up 2 bases and J gave up 5 bases, with 6 bases separating them. The CDR3 coding sequence is TGTGCCAGCAGTTTACCGGGTGAGACCCAGTACTTC. It is translated as CASSLPGETQYF.

This sequence joins TRBV2 and TRBJ1-2; D perhaps matches TRBD1 (5 bases). V was shortened by 7 bases and J by 8 bases, with 14 bases between the two germline ends. CDR1 is SNHLY, CDR2 FYNNEI, per germline. The CDR3 has 12 amino acids. The CDR3, as DNA: TGTGCCAGCACCCGAGACAGAAGCGGCTACACCTTC. Amino acids: CASTRDRSGYTF.

The rearrangement uses TRBV4-1 and TRBJ2-6, with 7 positions matching TRBD1. The CDR3 contains 18 residues. With 6 bases clipped from V and 2 bases from J, the junction kept 13 bases outside the gene matches. CDR1 and CDR2 from the germline V gene are MGHRA and YSYEKL. The CDR3 loop is CASRQPTGKPTGANVLTF. CDR3 DNA sequence: TGCGCCAGCAGGCAACCGACAGGGAAACCTACTGGGGCCAACGTCCTGACTTTC.

This chain links TRBV27 with TRBJ1-1; D not certain. The germline V gene has CDR1 MNHEY and CDR2 SMNVEV (reference sequence). With 5 bases removed from V and 1 base from J, the gap between germline ends came to 11 bases. CDR3 size: 14 residues. The CDR3 DNA reads as TGTGCCAGCAGTGGGCGGACTGCGAACACTGAAGCTTTCTTT. Its translation is CASSGRTANTEAFF.

The chain is built from TRBV30 and TRBJ2-1, with TRBD2 identical over 10 bases. Germline loops: CDR1 GTSNPN, CDR2 SVGIG (reference sequence). Trimming took 1 base from V and 5 from J; bases not matched to a gene: 11. The CDR3 runs to 17 residues. The DNA for the CDR3 is TGTGCCTGGAGTGCTGGCCTAACTAGCGGGACCCACAATGAGCAGTTCTTC. It codes for CAWSAGLTSGTHNEQFF. Complete variable domain (other parts from reference TRBV30 and TRBJ2-1): SQTIHQWPATLVQPVGSPLSLECTVEGTSNPNLYWYRQAAGRGLQLLFYSVGIGQISSEVPQNLSASRPQDRQFILSSKKLLLSDSGFYLCAWSAGLTSGTHNEQFFGPGTRLTVL.

The chain combines TRBV7-6 with TRBJ2-7; 11 nucleotides agree with TRBD2. Germline CDR1 is SGHVS and CDR2 is FNYEAQ. The CDR3 length is 17 residues. Trimming at V came to 1 base and at J to 6 bases, leaving 11 bases not matched to a gene. CDR3 sequence (DNA): TGTGCCAGCAGCTTAGAAGTCCTAGCGGGAGGTCGGGGCGAGCAGTACTTC. Residues: CASSLEVLAGGRGEQYF.

V is TRBV28 and J is TRBJ2-3; D unclear. Trimming removed 11 bases from V and 5 bases from J, with 17 bases in between. From germline, CDR1 is MDHEN and CDR2 SYDVKM. CDR3 size: 13 residues. The chain's CDR3 is CAGSRAIEDTQYF. In nucleotides, the CDR3 is TGTGCCGGATCTAGAGCTATCGAAGATACGCAGTATTTT. The variable domain in full, with the rest retrieved from reference TRBV28 and TRBJ2-3, is DVKVTQSSRYLVKRTGEKVFLECVQDMDHENMFWYRQDPGLGLRLIYFSYDVKMKEKGDIPEGYSVSREKKERFSLILESASTNQTSMYLCAGSRAIEDTQYFGPGTRLTVL.

This rearrangement joins TRBV18 to TRBJ2-5; the D gene could be TRBD1 or TRBD2 (6 bases each). The better agreement between TRBJ2-7 and the DNA end casts doubt on the J call. The CDR3 is made up of 14 amino acids. Per the germline V gene, CDR1 is KGHSH and CDR2 is LQKENI. The CDR3, as DNA: TGTGCCAGCTCATCAAGAGGAGGGGGCTACGAGCAGTACTTC. This codes for CASSSRGGGYEQYF.

The chain links TRBV19 to TRBJ1-4; D not certain. V was shortened by 3 bases and J by 4 bases, with 9 bases between the two germline ends. Germline V gene lookup returns CDR1 LNHDA and CDR2 SQIVND (reference sequence). The CDR3 has 14 residues. The CDR3 here is CASSMLTGNEKLFF. DNA for the CDR3: TGTGCCAGTAGTATGCTGACGGGTAATGAAAAACTGTTTTTT.

The genes are TRBV28 and TRBJ1-1; D is unresolved. V lost 6 bases and J 7 bases, leaving 6 bases between the germline ends. The length of the CDR3 is 10 residues. Germline loops: CDR1 MDHEN, CDR2 SYDVKM. The CDR3 DNA is TGTGCCAGCAGGAGGATTGAAGCTTTCTTT. Amino acids: CASRRIEAFF.

This clone has a single count. This chain links TRBV19 with TRBJ2-1, with 8 bases lining up with TRBD1. Germline trimming cut 0 bases from V and 10 bases from J; bases unmatched to any gene: 5. This CDR3 is built from 14 residues. CDR1 is LNHDA and CDR2 is SQIVND in the germline V gene (reference sequence). CDR3 amino acids: CASSIDGTGGEQFF. CDR3 nucleotide sequence: TGTGCCAGTAGTATAGACGGGACAGGAGGAGAGCAGTTCTTC.

The V call is TRBV29-1, the J call TRBJ2-1, with unresolved D. CDR1 SQVTM and CDR2 ANQGSEA come from the germline V gene. The CDR3 runs 11 residues. V was cut by 6 bases and J by 3 bases, with 6 bases left in between. The CDR3 region is CSVPGYNEQFF. CDR3 in DNA: TGCAGCGTCCCAGGCTACAATGAGCAGTTCTTC.

Turning to this clone: This specimen includes other DNA sequences encoding the same CDR3. The chain is built from TRBV6-5 and TRBJ2-5, with 10 bases identical to TRBD2. CDR3 length equals 15 residues. V gave up 2 bases and J gave up 5 bases; unmatched junction bases: 5. Per germline, CDR1 MNHEY and CDR2 SVGAGI. CDR3 bases: TGTGCCAGCAGTTACCTAGCGGGAGTTGGGGAGACCCAGTACTTC. Protein sequence: CASSYLAGVGETQYF.

By frequency in the sample, this clone is medium-sized (0.01 to 0.1%). This rearrangement joins TRBV28 to TRBJ2-1; D unresolved. The CDR3 loop spans 14 amino acids. V lost 2 bases and J lost 4, with 9 bases in between. Germline assignment: CDR1 MDHEN and CDR2 SYDVKM. The CDR3 DNA follows: TGTGCCAGCAGTTTAGCGGATGTATACAATGAGCAGTTCTTC. This encodes CASSLADVYNEQFF.

On this clone itself: The CDR3 ends on some other residue instead of the conserved phenylalanine or tryptophan, so this is likely a read error. The chain carries TRBV2 and TRBJ1-1; 8 nucleotides match TRBD1. Trimming at V came to 6 bases and at J to 4 bases, leaving 7 bases not matched to a gene. Germline V gene sequence: CDR1 SNHLY, CDR2 FYNNEI. CDR3 length: 14 residues. The DNA of the CDR3 is TGTGCCAGCAGCGGGGACAGGTTGGGCACTGAAGCTTTCGTT. Protein product: CASSGDRLGTEAFV.

This clone appeared once. The chain carries TRBV13 and TRBJ2-7; TRBD2 aligns across 8 bases. The V gene end was trimmed by 5 bases and the J gene end by 4 bases; junction bases not matched to a gene: 13. The germline V gene encodes CDR1 PRHDT and CDR2 FYEKMQ (reference sequence). The CDR3 consists of 16 residues. This chain's CDR3 is CASSPNTLAGPYEQYF. The CDR3 bases are TGTGCCAGCAGCCCAAATACCCTAGCGGGCCCTTACGAGCAGTACTTC.

This clone was seen a few times. V is TRBV7-8 and J is TRBJ2-7; 11 bases agree with TRBD1. The ends lost 5 bases at V and 6 bases at J; junction bases unmatched: 9. CDR3 length equals 15 residues. The germline gives CDR1 SGHVS, CDR2 FQNEAQ. The CDR3 sequence: CASSLDRGRLAEQYF. The CDR3 DNA sequence: TGTGCCAGCAGCCTGGACAGGGGGCGCTTGGCCGAGCAGTACTTC. Filled out from reference TRBV7-8 and TRBJ2-7, the complete variable domain reads GAGVSQSPRYKVAKRGQDVALRCDPISGHVSLFWYQQALGQGPEFLTYFQNEAQLDKSGLPSDRFFAERPEGSVSTLKIQRTQQEDSAVYLCASSLDRGRLAEQYFGPGTRLTVT.

This clone was recorded once. The rearrangement links TRBV13 to TRBJ2-3, with 7 nucleotides matching TRBD2. The junction had 15 bases not matched to a gene; V was cut back by 4 bases and J by 5 bases. Germline assignment: CDR1 PRHDT and CDR2 FYEKMQ (reference sequence). The CDR3 totals 17 residues. CDR3 residues: CASSSIGLGPPIDTQYF. The CDR3 DNA sequence: TGTGCCAGCAGCTCGATTGGACTAGGCCCGCCTATAGATACGCAGTATTTT.

The CDR3 DNA is TGTGCCAGCAGCTTTGGGACAGGGTCTGGTTCACCCCTCCACTTT. Residues: CASSFGTGSGSPLHF. J is TRBJ1-6 and V is TRBV7-2; 9 positions agree with TRBD1. Per the germline V gene, CDR1 is SGHTA and CDR2 is FQGNSA. The V segment lost 3 bases and the J segment 9 bases; nucleotides outside the gene matches: 6. The CDR3 contains 15 residues.

This chain links TRBV5-4 with TRBJ2-2; 8 nucleotides align to TRBD2. The trim removed 1 base at V and 1 base at J, leaving 0 bases unmatched. Germline CDR1 SGHNT, CDR2 YYREEE (reference sequence). The CDR3 has 15 amino acids. CDR3 residues: CASSLTSGNTGELFF. Written as DNA, the CDR3 is TGTGCCAGCAGCTTGACTAGCGGGAACACCGGGGAGCTGTTTTTT.